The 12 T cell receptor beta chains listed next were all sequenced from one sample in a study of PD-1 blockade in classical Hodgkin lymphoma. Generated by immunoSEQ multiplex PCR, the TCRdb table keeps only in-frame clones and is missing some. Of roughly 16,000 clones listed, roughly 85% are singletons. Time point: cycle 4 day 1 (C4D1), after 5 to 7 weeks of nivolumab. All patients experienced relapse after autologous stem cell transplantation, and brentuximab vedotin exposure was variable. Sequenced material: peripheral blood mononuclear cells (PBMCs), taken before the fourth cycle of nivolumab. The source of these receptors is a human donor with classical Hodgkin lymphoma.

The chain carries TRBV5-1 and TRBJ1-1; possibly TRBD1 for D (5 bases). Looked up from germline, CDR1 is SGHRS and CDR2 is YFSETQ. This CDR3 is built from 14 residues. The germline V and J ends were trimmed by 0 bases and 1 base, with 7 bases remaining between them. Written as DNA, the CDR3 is TGCGCCAGCAGCTTGGTCGGGGGGAACACTGAAGCTTTCTTT. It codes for CASSLVGGNTEAFF. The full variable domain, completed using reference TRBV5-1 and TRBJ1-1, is KAGVTQTPRYLIKTRGQQVTLSCSPISGHRSVSWYQQTPGQGLQFLFEYFSETQRNKGNFPGRFSGRQFSNSRSEMNVSTLELGDSALYLCASSLVGGNTEAFFGQGTRLTVV.

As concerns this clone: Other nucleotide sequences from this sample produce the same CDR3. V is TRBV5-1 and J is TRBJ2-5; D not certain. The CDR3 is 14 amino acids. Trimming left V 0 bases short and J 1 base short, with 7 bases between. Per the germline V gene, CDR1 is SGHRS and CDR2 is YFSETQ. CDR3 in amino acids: CASSLAGTQETQYF. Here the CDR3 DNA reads TGCGCCAGCAGCTTGGCGGGCACCCAAGAGACCCAGTACTTC.

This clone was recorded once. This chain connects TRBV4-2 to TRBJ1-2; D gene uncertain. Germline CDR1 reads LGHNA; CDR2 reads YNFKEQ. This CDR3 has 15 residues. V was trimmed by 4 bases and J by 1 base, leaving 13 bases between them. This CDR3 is CASSPGLGDNYGYTF. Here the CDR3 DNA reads TGTGCCAGCAGCCCGGGGTTGGGCGATAACTATGGCTACACCTTC.

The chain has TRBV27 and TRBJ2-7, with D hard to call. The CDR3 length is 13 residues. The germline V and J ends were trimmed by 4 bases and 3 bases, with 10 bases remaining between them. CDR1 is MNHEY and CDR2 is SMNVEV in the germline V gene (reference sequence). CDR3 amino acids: CASSSGQIYEQYF. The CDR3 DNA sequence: TGTGCCAGCAGTTCGGGTCAGATCTACGAGCAGTACTTC.

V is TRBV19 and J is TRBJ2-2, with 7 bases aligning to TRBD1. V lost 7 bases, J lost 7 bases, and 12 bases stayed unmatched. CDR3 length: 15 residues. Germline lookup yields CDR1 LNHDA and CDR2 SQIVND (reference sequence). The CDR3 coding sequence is TGTGCCAGTACCCCGCTCGGACAGGTCGGCGGGGAGCTGTTTTTT. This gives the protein CASTPLGQVGGELFF.

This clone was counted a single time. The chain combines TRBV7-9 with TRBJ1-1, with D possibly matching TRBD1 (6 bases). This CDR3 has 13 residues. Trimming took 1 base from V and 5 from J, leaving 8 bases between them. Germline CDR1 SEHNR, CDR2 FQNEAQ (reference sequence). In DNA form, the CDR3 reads TGTGCCAGCAGCTTAGAACAGGGAACTGAAGCTTTCTTT. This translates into CASSLEQGTEAFF.

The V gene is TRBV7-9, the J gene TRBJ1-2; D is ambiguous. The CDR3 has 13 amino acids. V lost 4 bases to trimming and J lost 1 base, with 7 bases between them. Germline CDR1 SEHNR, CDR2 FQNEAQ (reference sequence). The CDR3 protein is CASSYEVNYGYTF. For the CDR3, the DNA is TGTGCCAGCAGCTACGAGGTTAACTATGGCTACACCTTC.

The chain's CDR3 is CASSGLGGKKETQYF. Here the CDR3 DNA reads TGTGCCAGCAGTGGACTAGGGGGTAAGAAGGAGACCCAGTACTTC. The V and J genes are TRBV6-1 and TRBJ2-5; either TRBD1 or TRBD2 may fit D (6 bases each). V was clipped by 4 bases and J by 5 bases, with 17 bases between them. The CDR3 spans 15 residues. Germline loops: CDR1 MNHNS, CDR2 SASEGT.

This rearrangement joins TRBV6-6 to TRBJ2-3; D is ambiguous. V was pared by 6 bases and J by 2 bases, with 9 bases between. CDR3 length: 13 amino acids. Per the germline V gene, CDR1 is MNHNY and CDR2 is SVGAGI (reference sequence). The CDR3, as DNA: TGTGCCAGCAGCAGACCTTCCACAGATACGCAGTATTTT. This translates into CASSRPSTDTQYF.

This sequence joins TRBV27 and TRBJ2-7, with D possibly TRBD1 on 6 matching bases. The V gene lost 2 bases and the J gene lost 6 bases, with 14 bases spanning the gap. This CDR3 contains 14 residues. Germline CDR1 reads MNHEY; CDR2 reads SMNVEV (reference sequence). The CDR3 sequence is CASSLREQGGEQYF. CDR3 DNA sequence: TGTGCCAGCAGTTTACGCGAACAGGGTGGCGAGCAGTACTTC.

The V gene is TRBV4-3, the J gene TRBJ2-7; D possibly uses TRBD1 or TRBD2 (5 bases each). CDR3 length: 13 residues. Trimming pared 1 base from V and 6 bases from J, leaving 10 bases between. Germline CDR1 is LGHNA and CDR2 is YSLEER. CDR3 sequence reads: CASSQAFGAEQYF. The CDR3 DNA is TGCGCCAGCAGCCAAGCCTTCGGGGCCGAGCAGTACTTC.

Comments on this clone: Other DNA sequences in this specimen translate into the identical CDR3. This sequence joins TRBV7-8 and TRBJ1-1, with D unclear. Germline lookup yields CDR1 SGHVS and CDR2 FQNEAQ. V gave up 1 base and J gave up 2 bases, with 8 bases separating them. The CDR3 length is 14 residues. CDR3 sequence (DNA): TGTGCCAGCAGCTTAGAAGGCCGAAACACTGAAGCTTTCTTT. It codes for CASSLEGRNTEAFF.